This TCR beta chain was recorded in a study of T cell changes during pregnancy in multiple sclerosis. V dropped 5 bases and J dropped 2 bases, with 9 bases sitting between them. The germline V gene encodes CDR1 MNHEY and CDR2 SVGAGI. CDR3 length: 14 amino acids. This table comes from immunoSEQ multiplex PCR, and its TCRdb copy is limited to in-frame clones, with some not included. The sample yields some 80,000 clones, roughly 95% seen once. The chain carries TRBV6-5 and TRBJ2-2; D gene ambiguous. The TCR comes from a female donor with multiple sclerosis, enrolled in a pregnancy study. The material sequenced was peripheral blood, taken in the second trimester of pregnancy. The CDR3 is CASSQALNTGELFF. The CDR3 DNA reads as TGTGCCAGCAGTCAGGCCCTAAACACCGGGGAGCTGTTTTTT.